This is a list of T cell receptor beta chains from one sample in a study of cytomegalovirus exposure and HLA in healthy donors. Profiled with immunoSEQ multiplex PCR; TCRdb holds only in-frame clones, not every one. The sample consists of more than 100,000 clones, about 76% of them appearing once. Sample: PBMCs. Every receptor here comes from a man in his 60s in good health and CMV-seropositive. CDR3s include the opening cysteine and the closing phenylalanine or tryptophan. Fields, in order: V gene, J gene, D gene, clone size, CDR3 protein. A D gene is named only where the DNA matches it firmly. Rows may omit the clone size; those that give it use once, few, many or a size class.

TRBV30	TRBJ1-2	TRBD1	-	CAWSYRGNYGYTF
TRBV4-1	TRBJ2-5	-	-	CASSQESRTVGTQYF
TRBV2	TRBJ2-1	TRBD2	-	CASRRGGYNEQFF
TRBV7-2	TRBJ1-2	-	-	CASSLSRQTSNYGYTF
TRBV7-3	TRBJ1-1	TRBD1	-	CASSLAGGNTEAFF
TRBV10-2	TRBJ1-2	-	few	CASSPGVGVGGYTF
TRBV5-1	TRBJ1-1	-	-	CASLPGDRRPGAEAFF
TRBV5-4	TRBJ2-1	-	-	CASRRGEGIYNEQFF
TRBV18	TRBJ1-1	-	-	CASSPQRQEVEAFF
TRBV6-1	TRBJ1-5	TRBD1	-	CASRTGNNQPQHF
TRBV28	TRBJ1-1	-	-	CASSSPGREGEAFF
TRBV6-1	TRBJ1-5	-	-	CASSVQGNQPQHF
TRBV19	TRBJ2-3	-	-	CASSPSGASTDTQYF
TRBV5-6	TRBJ2-7	TRBD1	-	CASSWGPGTGGYEQYF
TRBV28	TRBJ1-1	TRBD1	few	CASSIYRGRTEAFF
TRBV10-1	TRBJ2-3	-	-	CASSETSTLSDTQYF
TRBV6-4	TRBJ1-1	-	once	CASSASQNTEAFF
TRBV18	TRBJ1-4	-	-	CASSPRTGGGEKLFF
TRBV2	TRBJ2-5	TRBD2	-	CASSGTSGVNQETQYF
TRBV28	TRBJ1-6	-	-	CASSLVSAGRSPLHF
TRBV19	TRBJ1-2	TRBD1	-	CASSIAQGAYQRAYYGYTF
TRBV5-5	TRBJ1-5	-	-	CASSLAVSLNQPQHF
TRBV7-8	TRBJ1-1	TRBD1	-	CASSVLGTANTEAFF
TRBV19	TRBJ1-4	-	-	CASMEQGKEKLFF
TRBV28	TRBJ2-1	TRBD2	-	CASRRAGGPNNEQFF
TRBV5-5	TRBJ1-2	TRBD1	few	CASSRGQANYGYTF
TRBV5-8	TRBJ1-4	TRBD1	-	CASSRTGGVHEKLFF
TRBV2	TRBJ1-2	TRBD1	-	CASRGTGGNYGYTF
TRBV10-3	TRBJ1-2	TRBD1	-	CAISGRDRGDYGYTF
TRBV11-2	TRBJ1-6	TRBD1	-	CASSSLHRGRSPLHF
TRBV5-4	TRBJ1-4	-	-	CASSSGHGEKLFF
TRBV7-3	TRBJ2-7	TRBD1	-	CASSFGQGREQYF
TRBV2	TRBJ2-1	TRBD1	-	CASRSGDRGNEQFF
TRBV2	TRBJ1-4	TRBD1	-	CASRAGQGNEKLFF
TRBV27	TRBJ1-6	-	-	CASSSSGDYNSPLHF
TRBV28	TRBJ1-2	TRBD1	once	CASGTVYGYTF
TRBV2	TRBJ1-5	-	-	CASSADSSNQPQHF
TRBV6-7	TRBJ2-1	TRBD1	-	CASSRWGGQGPNEQFF
TRBV5-6	TRBJ2-1	TRBD1	-	CASSYGTGIGNEQFF
TRBV10-3	TRBJ2-3	TRBD1	-	CAITPGQGRDTQYF
TRBV28	TRBJ2-5	-	-	CASSSLGGGKYQETQYF
TRBV5-4	TRBJ1-1	-	-	CASSASRDTEAFF
TRBV11-2	TRBJ2-1	TRBD2	-	CASSPRLAGGNEQFF
TRBV30	TRBJ1-2	-	once	CAWSRDRQVWGYTF
TRBV15	TRBJ2-2	TRBD2	-	CATSRGLAGLNTGELFF
TRBV13	TRBJ1-1	TRBD1	-	CASTPPKGTGVTEAFF
TRBV11-1	TRBJ2-1	-	-	CASSPASLGTNEQFF
TRBV29-1	TRBJ2-5	-	-	CSVSLFQETQYF
TRBV6-5	TRBJ1-3	-	-	CASRQYISGNTIYF
TRBV6-1	TRBJ2-7	-	-	CASRSARGRSYEQYF